Below are 4 T cell receptor beta chains sequenced from a single sample in a study of CD8+CD57+ T cells in acquired aplastic anemia. The use of genomic DNA as template underpinned the TCR beta VDJ and CDR3 profiling. Using its own MiXCR run on the reads, TCRdb lists one record per CDR3 protein. Here the sample spans fewer than 250,000 distinct CDR3 sequences, roughly half being singletons. All sequencing subjects had displayed CD8+CD57+ cell expansion on flow cytometry. Sequencing was performed on sorted CD4+, CD8+, or CD8+CD57+ T cells (not recorded which) from PBMCs. Receptors were obtained from a human donor with aplastic anemia.

A few counts support this clonotype. The V gene is TRBV5-1, the J gene TRBJ2-7, with TRBD2 as a possible D gene (5 bases). CDR3 length: 15 residues. V dropped 2 bases and J dropped 0 bases, with 12 bases sitting between them. The germline V gene has CDR1 SGHRS and CDR2 YFSETQ. In DNA form, the CDR3 reads TGCGCCAGCAGCTTTAGAGGACTTAGCTCCTACGAGCAGTACTTC. Residues: CASSFRGLSSYEQYF.

The V gene is TRBV7-8, the J gene TRBJ2-5; 7 bases align to TRBD2. Per the germline V gene, CDR1 is SGHVS and CDR2 is FQNEAQ. The V segment lost 6 bases and the J segment 7 bases; nucleotides outside the gene matches: 11. CDR3 length equals 14 residues. CDR3 amino acids: CASSTKLAYATQYF. The CDR3 nucleotides are TGTGCCAGCAGTACTAAACTAGCGTATGCGACCCAGTACTTC.

This chain joins TRBV6-1 and TRBJ2-3; 7 bases align to TRBD2. The CDR3 totals 12 residues. The germline V gene encodes CDR1 MNHNS and CDR2 SASEGT. V lost 2 bases to trimming and J lost 8 bases; unmatched junction nucleotides: 1. The CDR3 is CASSESGGTQYF. The CDR3 DNA reads as TGTGCCAGCAGTGAATCGGGGGGTACGCAGTATTTT.

Comment on this clonotype: A much larger clone is a single base away; this may be a read error. The chain combines TRBV24-1 with TRBJ2-7, with unresolved D. With 0 bases removed from V and 5 bases from J, the gap between germline ends came to 1 base. Germline CDR1 and CDR2: KGHDR and SFDVKD. The CDR3 has 11 amino acids. This CDR3 is CATSDLDEQYF. The CDR3 DNA reads as TGTGCCACCAGTGATTTGGACGAGCAGTACTTC.